This T cell receptor beta chain was profiled in a study of PD-1 blockade in classical Hodgkin lymphoma. Each patient experienced a relapse that followed autologous stem cell transplantation, and brentuximab vedotin exposure varied. This clone was recorded only once. Deletions cut 6 bases from V and 8 bases from J, with 22 bases between. CDR1 KGHSH and CDR2 LQKENI come from the germline V gene. CDR3 size: 15 residues. Data came from immunoSEQ multiplex PCR; TCRdb stores just in-frame clones and leaves some out. Here the sample spans more than 90,000 clones, 80% to 90% being singletons. The source material was peripheral blood mononuclear cells (PBMCs), sampled before the second cycle of nivolumab. The V and J genes are TRBV18 and TRBJ1-2, with a weak D call TRBD1 (5 bases). This clonotype was sampled from a human donor with classical Hodgkin lymphoma. This CDR3 reads CASSPYQGPGEGYTF. CDR3 in DNA: TGTGCCAGCTCGCCTTACCAGGGTCCAGGAGAGGGCTACACCTTC.